This T cell receptor (beta chain) stems from a study of cytomegalovirus exposure and HLA in healthy donors. Notes on the study in general: Rare sequences made up most TCRs, while some public TCRs were found in many donors.

Sequencing was performed with immunoSEQ multiplex PCR; in TCRdb, only in-frame clones are kept and a portion is missing. The sample carries 150,000 to 200,000 clones, roughly 89% recorded once. With respect to this clone: Its antigen is currently unknown.

The donors formed part of the approximately 110-subject validation cohort, distinct from the roughly 700-subject first cohort. In germline, CDR1 is KGHSH, CDR2 LQKENI. The CDR3 is 18 residues long. V trimming: 2 bases; J trimming: 4 bases; junction bases outside the gene matches: 12. V is TRBV18 and J is TRBJ1-3; 9 positions match TRBD1. The sequenced material came from PBMCs. The TCR originated in a man aged 18 to 30 in good health and CMV-seropositive. The CDR3 region is CASSPTPGQGLSGNTIYF. CDR3 coding DNA: TGTGCCAGCTCACCAACCCCGGGACAGGGACTCTCAGGAAACACCATATATTTT.